These 22 T cell receptor beta chains came from one sample sequenced in a study of spatial heterogeneity in lung cancer (dated by TCRdb to between 2018 and 2021). What this sample's time point label stands for: sample taken at primary tumor resection. Their cognate antigens are unknown. What the authors observed across the whole study: The tumor nonsynonymous mutation count correlated with the number of expanded alpha and beta TCRs within the tumor.

The method behind the library was 5' RACE. TCRdb lists the instrument as NextSeq 500. TCRdb reprocessing: public reads trimmed at Q25 with fastp, clones called with MiXCR, in-frame beta chains kept. Here each entry gathers all rows of one CDR3 protein and keeps the most common genes and DNA. For this sample there are about 9,400 distinct CDR3 sequences; 5.5% to 7% appear just once. Around a tenth of the sample lies in the top ten. This sample comprised lung tumor tissue, obtained at surgery. The source of these receptors is a male donor with early-stage non-small cell lung cancer.

This clonotype was detected ten times or more. For a library built for alpha chains, this beta chain is a stray read; little rests on its size. CDR3 amino acids: CASSYPFMGAVQPQHF. The CDR3 DNA is TGTGCCAGCAGTTACCCGTTCATGGGGGCGGTACAGCCCCAGCATTTT. The rearrangement uses TRBV6-2 or TRBV6-3 and TRBJ1-5, with D tentatively TRBD1 (6 bases). The CDR3 contains 16 residues. V was trimmed by 2 bases and J by 7 bases, leaving 18 bases between them. In germline, CDR1 is MNHEY, CDR2 SVGEGT.

Judged by abundance, this clonotype is medium-sized. This beta chain slipped into a library made for alpha chains as a stray read, so its size is not meaningful. V is TRBV10-1 and J is TRBJ1-1; the match to TRBD1 covers 7 bases. CDR3 length equals 14 residues. CDR1 WNHNN and CDR2 SYGVQD come from the germline V gene (reference sequence). The V and J ends lost 4 bases and 6 bases, in that order; junction bases with no gene match: 8. The CDR3 reads CASSVARQGAEAFF. CDR3 DNA: TGCGCCAGCAGTGTGGCACGGCAGGGGGCTGAAGCTTTCTTT.

This clonotype showed up many times. Within a library made for alpha chains, this beta chain is off target, and its count is uninformative. The chain couples TRBV12-3 or TRBV12-4 to TRBJ1-6; D is perhaps TRBD1 (6 bases). The length of the CDR3 is 15 residues. V was cut by 1 base and J by 3 bases, with 7 bases left in between. The CDR3 region is CASSLDRDYNSPLHF. In DNA, the CDR3 is TGTGCCAGCAGTTTAGACAGGGACTATAATTCACCCCTCCACTTT.

This clonotype was seen many times. This beta chain is an off-target read within a library intended for alpha chains, so its frequency means little. The chain joins TRBV6-1 to TRBJ2-7; 7 nucleotides align to TRBD2. The germline CDR1 and CDR2 sequences are MNHNS and SASEGT. The ends lost 6 bases at V and 3 bases at J; junction bases unmatched: 8. There are 14 residues in the CDR3. The CDR3: CASSWGTNNYEQYF. In DNA form, the CDR3 reads TGTGCCAGCAGCTGGGGGACTAACAACTACGAGCAGTACTTC.

This clonotype came up many times. As an off-target read in a library built for alpha chains, this beta chain has a frequency of little significance. The chain links TRBV20-1 to TRBJ2-3; D unclear. Germline V CDR1 and CDR2: DFQATT, SNEGSKA (reference sequence). Trimming pared 5 bases from V and 5 bases from J, leaving 8 bases between. This CDR3 has 11 amino acids. The CDR3 spells CSAPPKDTQYF. The CDR3, as DNA: TGCAGTGCTCCACCTAAAGATACGCAGTATTTT.

This clonotype has a count of ten or more. This beta chain was picked up by a library intended for alpha chains and is off target, so its count carries little meaning. The V gene is TRBV5-4, the J gene TRBJ1-5, with D possibly TRBD1 on 6 matching bases. The CDR3 covers 16 residues. The germline V gene has CDR1 SGHNT and CDR2 YYREEE (reference sequence). V shed 0 bases and J shed 2 bases, with 12 bases lying between them. In DNA, the CDR3 is TGTGCCAGCAGCTTGGAGGGGGGTTCGGGCAATCAGCCCCAGCATTTT. It is translated as CASSLEGGSGNQPQHF. Supplemented by reference TRBV5-4 and TRBJ1-5, the full variable domain reads ETGVTQSPTHLIKTRGQQVTLRCSSQSGHNTVSWYQQALGQGPQFIFQYYREEENGRGNFPPRFSGLQFPNYSSELNVNALELDDSALYLCASSLEGGSGNQPQHFGDGTRLSIL.

This clonotype was detected ten times or more. Because the library targeted alpha chains, this beta chain is an off-target read whose size means little. The V gene is TRBV11-2, the J gene TRBJ2-3; D may match TRBD1 or TRBD2 (5 bases each). Germline assignment: CDR1 SGHAT and CDR2 FQNNGV. CDR3 length: 16 residues. Trimming took 0 bases from V and 4 from J, leaving 14 bases between them. CDR3 in DNA: TGTGCCAGCAGCTTAGAGGGTCCTAGGGGACCAGATACGCAGTATTTT. Protein sequence: CASSLEGPRGPDTQYF.

This clonotype was seen repeatedly, ten times or more. This beta chain slipped into a library made for alpha chains as a stray read, so its size is not meaningful. The chain links TRBV19 to TRBJ2-1; D is undetermined. This CDR3 is 12 amino acids long. In germline, CDR1 is LNHDA, CDR2 SQIVND (reference sequence). Trimming took 2 bases from V and 6 from J, leaving 5 bases between them. The DNA of the CDR3 is TGTGCCAGTAGTATACGAGTCAATGAGCAGTTCTTC. Amino acid sequence: CASSIRVNEQFF. The variable domain in full, completed from reference TRBV19 and TRBJ2-1, reads DGGITQSPKYLFRKEGQNVTLSCEQNLNHDAMYWYRQDPGQGLRLIYYSQIVNDFQKGDIAEGYSVSREKKESFPLTVTSAQKNPTAFYLCASSIRVNEQFFGPGTRLTVL.

Ten or more counts support this clonotype. This beta chain is an off-target read within a library intended for alpha chains, so its frequency means little. CDR3 nucleotide sequence: TGTGCCAGCAGTCGGACAGGGGGTTATACTGAAGCTTTCTTT. Protein product: CASSRTGGYTEAFF. The V gene is TRBV12-3 or TRBV12-4, the J gene TRBJ1-1; 10 bases agree with TRBD1. The CDR3 covers 14 residues. V lost 5 bases to trimming and J lost 5 bases; unmatched junction nucleotides: 5.

This clonotype was recorded at least ten times. This beta chain represents an off-target read in a library built for alpha chains; its size is of limited meaning. CDR3 coding DNA: TGCAGCGTGGGACAGGGGTGGGGAGAGACCCAGTACTTC. Protein: CSVGQGWGETQYF. This chain uses TRBV29-1 with TRBJ2-5; 10 bases match TRBD1. This CDR3 comprises 13 residues. Germline V gene data show CDR1 as SQVTM and CDR2 as ANQGSEA. V gave up 6 bases and J gave up 4 bases; unmatched junction bases: 5.

On this clonotype: This beta chain is a stray read from a library made for alpha chains; its abundance is not meaningful. The chain joins TRBV12-3 or TRBV12-4 to TRBJ2-7, with TRBD1 matching over 8 bases. CDR3 size: 16 residues. The junction had 16 bases not matched to a gene; V was cut back by 7 bases and J by 5 bases. The CDR3 loop is CASTPIDRGGIHEQYF. The CDR3 coding sequence is TGTGCCAGCACCCCGATCGACAGGGGAGGTATTCACGAGCAGTACTTC.

This clonotype was found many times. The size of this beta chain means little, since it is a stray read in a library made for alpha chains. The chain employs TRBV20-1 and TRBJ2-3; perhaps TRBD2 as D (6 bases). CDR3 length equals 15 residues. Germline CDR1 and CDR2: DFQATT and SNEGSKA (reference sequence). V lost 0 bases and J 3 bases, leaving 13 bases between the germline ends. CDR3 in DNA: TGCAGTGCTAGAGATAATGGACGGGGGACAGATACGCAGTATTTT. Translation gives CSARDNGRGTDTQYF.

This clonotype has ten or more counts. In a library made to pick up alpha chains, this beta chain is a stray read with a size that means little. This chain uses TRBV14 with TRBJ2-3; D tentatively reads TRBD1 or TRBD2 (5 bases each). The germline V and J ends were trimmed by 0 bases and 1 base, with 8 bases remaining between them. Per the germline V gene, CDR1 is SGHDN and CDR2 is FVKESK. This CDR3 region has 15 residues. CDR3: CASSQDQGGTDTQYF. CDR3 nucleotides: TGTGCCAGCAGCCAAGATCAGGGAGGCACAGATACGCAGTATTTT. The complete variable domain, with remaining parts taken from reference TRBV14 and TRBJ2-3, reads EAGVTQFPSHSVIEKGQTVTLRCDPISGHDNLYWYRRVMGKEIKFLLHFVKESKQDESGMPNNRFLAERTGGTYSTLKVQPAELEDSGVYFCASSQDQGGTDTQYFGPGTRLTVL.

By share, this clonotype counts as medium-sized (0.01 to 0.1%). The library was prepared for alpha chains; this beta chain is a stray read, so its frequency means little. This sequence joins TRBV11-2 and TRBJ1-4, with unresolved D. There are 13 residues in the CDR3. The germline V gene has CDR1 SGHAT and CDR2 FQNNGV. The V end was cut by 5 bases, the J end by 8 bases, with 12 bases between. This chain's CDR3 is CASSLGVGEKLFF. The CDR3 DNA is TGTGCCAGCAGCCTAGGAGTTGGCGAAAAACTGTTTTTT.

This clonotype was found many times. For a library built for alpha chains, this beta chain is a stray read; little rests on its size. The CDR3 DNA is TGCAGTGCTAGGAGCAGCGGTACGGGTTTTCCCCAGCATTTT. The encoded protein is CSARSSGTGFPQHF. The chain recombines TRBV20-1 with TRBJ1-5; no definite D call. The germline CDR1 and CDR2 sequences are DFQATT and SNEGSKA (reference sequence). Trimming removed 3 bases from V and 10 bases from J, with 19 bases in between. This CDR3 is built from 14 residues.

This clonotype was seen at least ten times. This beta chain came through as a stray read in a library set up for alpha chains, and its size says little. The chain is built from TRBV30 and TRBJ2-2; 10 bases are shared with TRBD2. With 5 bases clipped from V and 3 bases from J, the junction kept 6 bases outside the gene matches. The CDR3 loop spans 15 amino acids. Germline V CDR1 and CDR2: GTSNPN, SVGIG (reference sequence). The CDR3 nucleotides are TGTGCCTGGCAACCTAGCGGGAGACACACCGGGGAGCTGTTTTTT. Translated: CAWQPSGRHTGELFF.

This clonotype occurred many times. Since the library was made to target alpha chains, this beta chain is a stray read and its abundance is not meaningful. The chain employs TRBV5-1 and TRBJ2-1, with TRBD2 identical over 12 bases. The ends lost 7 bases at V and 9 bases at J; junction bases unmatched: 5. The CDR3 runs to 13 residues. The germline V gene encodes CDR1 SGHRS and CDR2 YFSETQ. CDR3 coding DNA: TGCGCCAGCCGTGGACTAGCGGGAACTGAGCAGTTCTTC. This codes for CASRGLAGTEQFF.

This clonotype was counted ten times or more. Since the library was made to target alpha chains, this beta chain is a stray read and its abundance is not meaningful. The chain is built from TRBV12-3 or TRBV12-4 and TRBJ1-5; possible D gene TRBD1, 6 bases. The V and J ends lost 5 bases and 7 bases respectively, with 9 bases between them. The length of the CDR3 is 12 residues. The CDR3 loop reads CASSDRLQPQHF. The CDR3 nucleotides read TGTGCCAGCAGTGACAGGCTCCAGCCCCAGCATTTT.

This clonotype is medium-sized (0.01 to 0.1%) in the sample. The size of this beta chain means little, since it is a stray read in a library made for alpha chains. The chain recombines TRBV5-1 with TRBJ2-5; tentatively, D is TRBD1 (5 bases). Trimming took 2 bases from V and 1 from J, leaving 15 bases between them. CDR3 length: 16 amino acids. In germline, CDR1 is SGHRS, CDR2 YFSETQ. The CDR3 loop is CASSLPRPGIQETQYF. The CDR3 bases are TGCGCCAGCAGCTTACCGAGACCAGGGATCCAAGAGACCCAGTACTTC.

This clonotype came up many times. For a library built for alpha chains, this beta chain is a stray read; little rests on its size. The V gene is TRBV6-1, the J gene TRBJ2-2; D tentatively reads TRBD1 or TRBD2 (5 bases each). The ends were cut back, 5 bases at V and 1 base at J, with 8 bases in the middle. Germline V lookup: CDR1 MNHNS, CDR2 SASEGT. The CDR3 is 14 amino acids. CDR3 sequence (DNA): TGTGCCAGCAGTCCGGGACGGAACACCGGGGAGCTGTTTTTT. Translated: CASSPGRNTGELFF.

This clonotype was seen at least ten times. The library was designed around alpha chains, so this beta chain is a stray read whose abundance carries little weight. V and J are TRBV19 and TRBJ1-2; D gene unclear. From germline, CDR1 is LNHDA and CDR2 SQIVND (reference sequence). V gave up 6 bases and J gave up 7 bases, with 18 bases separating them. The CDR3 runs to 14 residues. CDR3 sequence: CASSPPEPSAGYTF. CDR3 in DNA: TGTGCCAGTAGCCCCCCAGAACCCTCCGCTGGCTACACCTTC.

This clonotype was recorded at least ten times. The library was prepared for alpha chains; this beta chain is a stray read, so its frequency means little. The chain combines TRBV7-8 with TRBJ1-4; TRBD1 matches at 11 bases. The CDR3 spans 17 residues. Germline V lookup: CDR1 SGHVS, CDR2 FQNEAQ. After removal of 7 bases from V and 0 bases from J, the junction contained 7 bases not matched to a gene. CDR3 loop: CASTRTGGSSTNEKLFF. The CDR3 DNA sequence: TGTGCCAGCACCCGGACAGGGGGCTCTTCAACTAATGAAAAACTGTTTTTT.